This T cell receptor beta chain was obtained from a study of response to subunit inactivated influenza vaccine. Findings and limits, study-wide: Few additional T cells are recruited per seasonal influenza vaccination, authors suggested.

Comment on this clonotype: Its antigen is not identified.

Per the germline V gene, CDR1 is LGHDT and CDR2 is YNNKEL (reference sequence). Trimming removed 3 bases at V and 8 bases at J, with 15 bases between. The CDR3 has 14 amino acids. TCRdb fed the RT-PCR reads into MiXCR, producing one record per CDR3 protein. The sample has fewer than 650,000 distinct CDR3 sequences; over 10% are singletons. This clonotype originated in a man aged 45 to 65 who received an inactivated influenza vaccine. This chain uses TRBV3-1 with TRBJ2-3; maybe TRBD2 (5 bases). Sample: PBMCs from blood, taken 40 to 50 days after vaccination. The chain's CDR3 is CASSQGSHRGTQYF. CDR3 sequence (DNA): TGTGCCAGCAGCCAGGGGTCCCACCGGGGTACGCAGTATTTT.